This T cell receptor (beta chain) derives from a study of neurological immune-mediated disorders. A 10-nucleotide random UMI tagged transcripts in template-switch 5'RACE cDNA synthesis. Every sequencing run generated in excess of 180 million TCR-beta sequences. These sequences covered 15-18 subjects. TCRdb processed the 5' RACE reads anew with MiXCR; each CDR3 protein has one entry. The sample lists more than 70,000 distinct CDR3 sequences, 10% occurring once. This CDR3 has 14 amino acids. Germline V gene data show CDR1 as DFQATT and CDR2 as SNEGSKA (reference sequence). V shed 1 base, J shed 9 bases, and the junction held 3 bases outside the gene matches. This clonotype was recorded at least ten times. Noted time point: longitudinal time-point 1 (baseline). As healthy controls, volunteers from a blood bank in Maryland, USA, were used.

The clonotype comes from a man in his thirties or forties in good health. The V gene is TRBV20-1, the J gene TRBJ2-1; 13 bases match TRBD2. Sequencing input: PBMCs. CDR3 sequence reads: CSARGTSGRLEQFF. Here the CDR3 DNA reads TGCAGTGCTAGAGGGACTAGCGGGAGACTTGAGCAGTTCTTC.